Below, 4 T cell receptor beta chains from the same sample are listed, as sequenced in a study of OX40 agonist ivuxolimab in advanced cancers. TCRdb's copy holds only in-frame clones and misses some; the assay was immunoSEQ multiplex PCR. The sample lists under 85,000 clones, around nine tenths occurring once. The input for sequencing was CD4+ or CD8+ T cells sorted from blood, taken in a trial of the OX40 agonist ivuxolimab. These receptors originate from an adult with an advanced solid tumor such as melanoma, head and neck, liver or kidney cancer.

This chain joins TRBV11-1 and TRBJ2-1, with D possibly being TRBD2 (6 bases). The V and J ends lost 3 bases and 0 bases respectively, with 6 bases between them. The CDR3 sequence is 14 residues long. In germline, CDR1 is SGHAT, CDR2 FQDESV (reference sequence). The CDR3 is CASSFGSSYNEQFF. CDR3 sequence (DNA): TGTGCCAGCAGCTTCGGGAGCTCCTACAATGAGCAGTTCTTC. The full variable domain, rest sourced from reference TRBV11-1 and TRBJ2-1, is EAEVAQSPRYKITEKSQAVAFWCDPISGHATLYWYRQILGQGPELLVQFQDESVVDDSQLPKDRFSAERLKGVDSTLKIQPAELGDSAMYLCASSFGSSYNEQFFGPGTRLTVL.

This rearrangement joins TRBV15 to TRBJ2-5; 8 bases map to TRBD1. J gave up 7 bases and V 0 bases, and 19 bases lay outside the gene matches. Germline assignment: CDR1 LNHNV and CDR2 YYDKDF (reference sequence). This CDR3 has 19 amino acids. The CDR3 reads CATSRDLRQGIPNMWTQYF. DNA of the CDR3: TGTGCCACCAGCAGAGACCTCAGACAGGGGATCCCCAATATGTGGACCCAGTACTTC.

The rearrangement links TRBV7-2 to TRBJ2-3, with 10 bases fitting TRBD2. The CDR3 extends over 16 amino acids. The V segment lost 5 bases and the J segment 0 bases; nucleotides outside the gene matches: 5. Per germline, CDR1 SGHTA and CDR2 FQGNSA. The CDR3 nucleotides are TGTGCCAGCAGCCCTCGGACTAGCGGTAGCACAGATACGCAGTATTTT. Amino acids: CASSPRTSGSTDTQYF.

The chain carries TRBV7-9 and TRBJ2-1; tentatively, D is TRBD1 or TRBD2 (7 bases each). V was clipped by 4 bases and J by 3 bases, with 13 bases between them. The CDR3 is 15 residues long. Germline assignment: CDR1 SEHNR and CDR2 FQNEAQ (reference sequence). The CDR3 here is CASSSQGGIYNEQFF. The CDR3 coding sequence is TGTGCCAGCAGCTCCCAGGGGGGGATCTACAATGAGCAGTTCTTC.